These 8 T cell receptor beta chains share one sample of origin, sequenced in a study of OX40 agonist ivuxolimab in advanced cancers. The table came from immunoSEQ multiplex PCR; TCRdb's copy has only in-frame clones and leaves some out. The sample lists tens of thousands of clones, roughly 85% seen once, with about a tenth in the top ten. The sample here was CD4+ or CD8+ T cells sorted from blood, taken in a trial of the OX40 agonist ivuxolimab. The receptors come from an adult with an advanced solid tumor such as melanoma, head and neck, liver or kidney cancer.

V gene TRBV2 combines with J gene TRBJ1-4; D perhaps matches TRBD1 (5 bases). The CDR3 consists of 14 residues. The V end was cut by 1 base, the J end by 4 bases, with 7 bases between. From germline, CDR1 is SNHLY and CDR2 FYNNEI. The DNA of the CDR3 is TGTGCCAGCAGTGAAGGCAGGGTTAATGAAAAACTGTTTTTT. This gives the protein CASSEGRVNEKLFF.

J is TRBJ2-7 and V is TRBV28, with a tentative D call TRBD2 (5 bases). Germline V CDR1 and CDR2: MDHEN, SYDVKM. Between the trimmed V and J ends, which lost 6 bases and 4 bases, there was a span of 13 bases. The CDR3 length is 13 residues. DNA of the CDR3: TGTGCCAGCAGCAATCGAGGGATGTACGAGCAGTACGTC. Protein product: CASSNRGMYEQYV.

The gene calls are TRBV6-5 and TRBJ1-3; weak D call: TRBD1 (5 bases). V lost 4 bases, J lost 4 bases, and 14 bases lay in between. CDR1 is MNHEY and CDR2 is SVGAGI in the germline V gene. The CDR3 sequence is 15 residues long. This chain's CDR3 is CASSFAGKGGNTIYF. The CDR3 nucleotides read TGTGCCAGCAGTTTTGCAGGGAAAGGCGGAAACACCATATATTTT.

CDR3 sequence (DNA): TGTGCCAGCAGCCCCGGGACTTACTACAATGAGCAGTTCTTC. Its protein is CASSPGTYYNEQFF. The chain recombines TRBV11-3 with TRBJ2-1, with D perhaps TRBD2 (6 bases). Germline-derived CDR1 and CDR2 are SGHNT and YENEEA. Trimming stripped 5 bases from V and 3 bases from J, with 11 bases between. This CDR3 comprises 14 residues. Variable domain in full (rest from reference TRBV11-3 and TRBJ2-1): EAGVVQSPRYKIIEKKQPVAFWCNPISGHNTLYWYLQNLGQGPELLIRYENEEAVDDSQLPKDRFSAERLKGVDSTLKIQPAELGDSAVYLCASSPGTYYNEQFFGPGTRLTVL.

The genes are TRBV2 and TRBJ2-1; 15 positions agree with TRBD2. Germline V lookup: CDR1 SNHLY, CDR2 FYNNEI. The J segment lost 7 bases and the V segment lost 6 bases, leaving 7 bases of the junction unmatched. The length of the CDR3 is 16 residues. This chain's CDR3 is CASSGTSGGPENEQFF. The CDR3 DNA follows: TGTGCCAGCAGCGGGACTAGCGGGGGGCCCGAGAATGAGCAGTTCTTC. The complete variable domain, with remaining parts taken from reference TRBV2 and TRBJ2-1, reads EPEVTQTPSHQVTQMGQEVILRCVPISNHLYFYWYRQILGQKVEFLVSFYNNEISEKSEIFDDQFSVERPDGSNFTLKIRSTKLEDSAMYFCASSGTSGGPENEQFFGPGTRLTVL.

The chain combines TRBV12-5 with TRBJ1-2; 9 nucleotides line up with TRBD1. CDR1 is LGHNT, CDR2 FRNRAP, per germline. Losses at the gene ends were 1 base for V and 4 bases for J; bases not matched to a gene: 4. This CDR3 spans 15 amino acids. The CDR3 reads CASGLEGDRAYGYTF. As DNA, the CDR3 is TGTGCTAGTGGTTTGGAGGGGGACAGGGCCTATGGCTACACCTTC.

The rearrangement links TRBV19 to TRBJ1-1; 8 bases match TRBD1. The CDR3 spans 16 residues. V was clipped by 5 bases and J by 0 bases; unmatched bases: 8. In germline, CDR1 is LNHDA, CDR2 SQIVND (reference sequence). CDR3: CASSPQGAEMNTEAFF. In DNA, the CDR3 is TGTGCCAGTAGTCCCCAGGGGGCAGAGATGAACACTGAAGCTTTCTTT. Using reference TRBV19 and TRBJ1-1 for the parts outside the CDR3, the full variable domain is DGGITQSPKYLFRKEGQNVTLSCEQNLNHDAMYWYRQDPGQGLRLIYYSQIVNDFQKGDIAEGYSVSREKKESFPLTVTSAQKNPTAFYLCASSPQGAEMNTEAFFGQGTRLTVV.

CDR3 amino acids: CAIKDGGGEETQYF. The DNA for the CDR3 is TGTGCCATCAAGGACGGTGGAGGGGAGGAGACCCAGTACTTC. The J gene is TRBJ2-5, the V gene TRBV10-3; perhaps TRBD2 as D (6 bases). The V gene's germline CDR1 is ENHRY and CDR2 SYGVKD. There are 14 residues in the CDR3. V lost 7 bases and J 5 bases, leaving 17 bases between the germline ends.